The clone carrying this T cell receptor (beta chain) was counted only a few times. This sample was taken from a study of blood T cell repertoires in COVID-19. Overall study: COVID-19 samples from acute and convalescent phases originated in the United States, Italy and Spain. From T cells, B-cell-depleted T cells, or PBMCs came the material, which was cDNA or gDNA.

V was pared by 1 base and J by 2 bases, with 5 bases of the junction left unmatched. Germline V lookup: CDR1 LGHDT, CDR2 YNNKEL (reference sequence). This CDR3 is built from 16 residues. Clones were read by immunoSEQ multiplex PCR, and TCRdb kept only the in-frame ones, dropping some. The profile shows around 55,000 clones, 87% of them singletons. J is TRBJ1-5 and V is TRBV3-1 (or the pseudogene TRBV3-2); 7 nucleotides match TRBD1. Sequences were obtained from peripheral blood. This sequence was found in a man in his forties with COVID-19, enrolled during active disease. CDR3 coding DNA: TGTGCCAGCAGCCAAGGAGGGGGCGCGGGCAATCAGCCCCAGCATTTT. Its translation: CASSQGGGAGNQPQHF.